Each of the 5 T cell receptor beta chains below was sequenced from the same sample in a study of blood T cell repertoires in COVID-19. Here immunoSEQ multiplex PCR was the method, and the copy in TCRdb shows in-frame clones only, minus some. This table has 250,000 or so clones, around nine tenths appearing once. Sequencing was carried out using PBMCs or T cells enriched from blood (not recorded which). The source of these receptors is a woman aged 40 to 49 who had been exposed to COVID-19.

The rearrangement uses TRBV28 and TRBJ2-5, with D hard to call. The CDR3 has 11 residues. Germline-derived CDR1 and CDR2 are MDHEN and SYDVKM. V lost 6 bases, J lost 7 bases, and 9 bases lay in between. CDR3 DNA sequence: TGTGCCAGCAGCTCACTTGGGACCCAGTACTTC. Encoded protein: CASSSLGTQYF.

V is TRBV19 and J is TRBJ1-1; maybe TRBD1 (6 bases). Trimming removed 6 bases from V and 8 bases from J, with 19 bases in between. Germline-derived CDR1 and CDR2 are LNHDA and SQIVND (reference sequence). The CDR3 extends over 14 amino acids. The CDR3 reads CASRGMGGRLEAFF. DNA for the CDR3: TGTGCCAGTAGGGGAATGGGGGGGCGGCTGGAAGCTTTCTTT.

CDR3 nucleotide sequence: TGCGCCAGCAGCCAAGAACCGAGCTCCTACGAGCAGTACTTC. Protein product: CASSQEPSSYEQYF. The genes are TRBV4-3 and TRBJ2-7; no clear D. CDR1 and CDR2 from the germline V gene are LGHNA and YSLEER. The V and J ends lost 0 bases and 0 bases respectively, with 6 bases between them. The CDR3 has 14 amino acids.

The chain recombines TRBV6-2 or TRBV6-3 with TRBJ2-7; 14 nucleotides agree with TRBD2. Germline V gene sequence: CDR1 MNHEY, CDR2 SVGEGT. CDR3 size: 17 residues. V lost 2 bases, J lost 3 bases, and 6 bases stayed unmatched. CDR3 DNA sequence: TGTGCCAGCAGTTACACCCGACTAGCGGGGGGGTACTACGAGCAGTACTTC. This translates into CASSYTRLAGGYYEQYF.

J is TRBJ1-4 and V is TRBV4-3; perhaps TRBD1 as D (6 bases). The germline CDR1 and CDR2 sequences are LGHNA and YSLEER. Trimming cost V 1 base and J 3 bases, with 15 bases left between them. This CDR3 is built from 17 residues. The CDR3 DNA is TGCGCCAGCAGCCAAGGGACGGGGGGCAGGTCTAATGAAAAACTGTTTTTT. It translates to CASSQGTGGRSNEKLFF.